In this sample, the clone carrying this T cell receptor (beta chain) turned up a few times. The antigen is undetermined. The data are from a study of T cells after yellow fever vaccination. A process of 5'RACE template switching, which added a universal primer site and UMIs, was used to make TCR cDNA. TCRdb reprocessed the 5' RACE reads via MiXCR and lists one record per CDR3 protein. The sample holds more than 350,000 distinct CDR3 sequences; approximately 10% are singletons and the top ten take around 18%. The study, taken as a whole, reports: Sorted repertoires could include abundant contaminating clonotypes from bulk cells. Compared with primary, the secondary response was weaker and peaked at day 5, not 15.

Germline CDR1 LGHNA, CDR2 YSLEER. This CDR3 has 13 residues. The V end lost 1 base, the J end lost 9 bases, and 10 bases lay between the germline ends. This clonotype originated in a man aged 18 to 30 who received the YFV17D yellow fever vaccine. V and J are TRBV4-3 and TRBJ1-5; a weak D match, TRBD1 (5 bases). Here the sequenced sample was PBMCs, taken on the day of the first yellow fever vaccination. This CDR3 is CASSQVSGRPQHF. CDR3 DNA sequence: TGCGCCAGCAGCCAAGTATCGGGGCGGCCCCAGCATTTT.